One T cell receptor beta chain is described in this entry. The antigen is unknown. The data were taken from a study of blood T cells in healthy people across ages. Peripheral blood samples of roughly 9.8 milliliters were drawn from each donor. No fewer than 5 micrograms of total RNA were isolated from every sample. With a J-beta primer mix and a sample-barcoded 5' primer, a second PCR ran about 7 to 12 cycles. From each sample, at least 2.5 million paired-end reads containing CDR3 were obtained. TCRdb used MiXCR to reprocess the 5' RACE reads, holding one entry per CDR3 protein. The sample has some 700,000 distinct CDR3 sequences, about 20% seen once. General observations from the study: Age advanced and TCR beta diversity per million T cells fell, roughly linearly.

This sequence originates from a man in his 70s in good health. Sequencing was performed on blood.

CDR3 sequence (DNA): TGTGCCAGCAGCTTATCATCGGCGAGCTCCTACAATGAGCAGTTCTTC. Protein product: CASSLSSASSYNEQFF. V gene TRBV7-9 combines with J gene TRBJ2-1; D unclear. Germline V lookup: CDR1 SEHNR, CDR2 FQNEAQ (reference sequence). The CDR3 sequence is 16 residues long. V was cut by 2 bases and J by 0 bases, with 11 bases left in between.